Sequencing of this T cell receptor beta chain was carried out in a study of human T cells and chemical hapten exposure. The overall study: 2% DPC applied to a 2 cm by 2 cm arm area sensitized donors. Study-wide results and caveats: The study found expanded TCRs formed significantly more large CDR3 similarity clusters than controls.

Time point given: patch test 1, 2 weeks after DPC sensitization. Regarding treatment: therapeutic diphenylcyclopropenone sensitization with weekly scalp DPC. Extraction of total RNA was performed on unfractionated whole blood. This clonotype was counted a few times. Its antigen remains unidentified. TCRdb processed the RACE reads anew with MiXCR; each CDR3 protein has one entry. The sample contains some 91,000 distinct CDR3 sequences, around 11% of which appear only once. V lost 1 base to trimming and J lost 5 bases; unmatched junction nucleotides: 2. In germline, CDR1 is SGDLS, CDR2 YYNGEE. There are 13 residues in the CDR3.

The TCR comes from a woman aged 40 to 50 with alopecia areata. Some clones in this sample may be carry-over from other donors' samples. This sequence joins TRBV9 and TRBJ2-7; TRBD1 matches at 8 bases. The sequencing here drew on whole blood, taken in connection with sensitization to the hapten diphenylcyclopropenone (DPC). The CDR3 here is CASSVRTGNEQYF. DNA for the CDR3: TGTGCCAGCAGCGTAAGGACAGGGAACGAGCAGTACTTC. Using reference TRBV9 and TRBJ2-7 for the parts outside the CDR3, the full variable domain is DSGVTQTPKHLITATGQRVTLRCSPRSGDLSVYWYQQSLDQGLQFLIQYYNGEERAKGNILERFSAQQFPDLHSELNLSSLELGDSALYFCASSVRTGNEQYFGPGTRLTVT.